The 4 T cell receptor beta chains below come from one sample, sequenced in a study of CD8+ T cells in alopecia areata. The sequencing template was cDNA reverse transcribed from extracted RNA. Using immunoSEQ multiplex PCR, the repertoire was profiled, and TCRdb retains in-frame clones only, with some absent. The sample has roughly 150,000 clones; less than 65% are singletons. This material consisted of CD8+ T cells sorted from blood, taken at week 0. These TCRs come from a human donor with alopecia areata.

The chain has TRBV29-1 and TRBJ1-1; the D gene is possibly TRBD1 (6 bases). V lost 1 base, J lost 10 bases, and 10 bases lay in between. The CDR3 spans 11 residues. Germline V gene sequence: CDR1 SQVTM, CDR2 ANQGSEA. CDR3 region: CSVEVGGGAFF. Written as DNA, the CDR3 is TGCAGCGTTGAAGTAGGGGGAGGAGCTTTCTTT. The entire variable domain, with the rest obtained from reference TRBV29-1 and TRBJ1-1, is as follows: SAVISQKPSRDICQRGTSLTIQCQVDSQVTMMFWYRQQPGQSLTLIATANQGSEATYESGFVIDKFPISRPNLTFSTLTVSNMSPEDSSIYLCSVEVGGGAFFGQGTRLTVV.

The rearrangement joins TRBV5-6 to TRBJ2-7, with a weak D call TRBD1 (6 bases). V was shortened by 1 base and J by 5 bases, with 13 bases between the two germline ends. Germline values: CDR1 SGHDT, CDR2 YYEEEE. This CDR3 is built from 14 residues. The CDR3 protein is CASSLSRGKDEQYF. The CDR3, as DNA: TGTGCCAGCAGCTTGAGCAGGGGTAAGGACGAGCAGTACTTC.

V usage is TRBV23-1 and J usage is TRBJ2-7; a weak D match, TRBD2 (6 bases). TRBV23-1 is assigned to the ORF class and has an uncertain function. The CDR3 sequence is 16 residues long. V was cut by 0 bases and J by 4 bases, with 16 bases left in between. The CDR3 DNA sequence: TGCGCCAGCAGTCAATCTCGACGGGGACTCCTTTACGAGCAGTACTTC. Protein product: CASSQSRRGLLYEQYF.

The chain links TRBV9 to TRBJ1-1; the D is unclear. This CDR3 spans 12 amino acids. The germline CDR1 and CDR2 sequences are SGDLS and YYNGEE. The V and J ends lost 4 bases and 5 bases respectively, with 9 bases between them. The CDR3 here is CASSPPATEAFF. As DNA, the CDR3 is TGTGCCAGCAGCCCCCCGGCTACTGAAGCTTTCTTT.